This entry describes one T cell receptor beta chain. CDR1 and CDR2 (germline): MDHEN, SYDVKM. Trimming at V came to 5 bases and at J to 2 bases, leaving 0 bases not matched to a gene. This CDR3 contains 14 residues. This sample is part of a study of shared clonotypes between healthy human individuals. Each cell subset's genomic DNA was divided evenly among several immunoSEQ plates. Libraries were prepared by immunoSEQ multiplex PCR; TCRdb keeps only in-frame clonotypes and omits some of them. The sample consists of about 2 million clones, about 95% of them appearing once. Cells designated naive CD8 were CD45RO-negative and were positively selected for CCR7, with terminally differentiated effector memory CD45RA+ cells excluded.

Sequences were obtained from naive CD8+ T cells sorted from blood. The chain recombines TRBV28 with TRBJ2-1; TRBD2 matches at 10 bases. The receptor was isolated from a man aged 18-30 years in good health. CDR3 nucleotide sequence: TGTGCCAGCAGTCTAGCGGGGGCCTACAATGAGCAGTTCTTC. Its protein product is CASSLAGAYNEQFF.